This T cell receptor (beta chain) was identified during a study of blood T cells in healthy people across ages. Study summary: With template switching, about one barcoded beta molecule was captured per two T cells. Broader study findings: Age brought a roughly linear fall in TCR beta diversity measured per million T cells.

Healthy Russian Caucasian donors spanned ages about 6 to 95 years. The amount of total RNA extracted per sample was at least 5 micrograms. V gave up 2 bases and J gave up 5 bases, with 16 bases separating them. CDR1 SQVTM and CDR2 ANQGSEA come from the germline V gene. There are 15 residues in the CDR3. For the second PCR, which ran for roughly 6 to 12 cycles, a sample-barcoded 5' primer and a J-beta primer mix were used. TCRdb recomputed calls from the 5' RACE reads with MiXCR, one row per CDR3 protein. The sample includes about 800,000 distinct CDR3 sequences, roughly 64% seen only once; the top ten take roughly 20%. This clonotype was counted a few times. Its antigen is as yet unknown.

The chain employs TRBV29-1 and TRBJ2-1, with D perhaps TRBD1 (5 bases). The receptor's source is a man aged 30-40 years in good health. The sequencing sample was made of blood. In nucleotides, the CDR3 is TGCAGCGTTGAACCCTGGCAGGGTATAGACAATGAGCAGTTCTTC. The encoded protein is CSVEPWQGIDNEQFF.